Reported below is one T cell receptor (beta chain). Its antigen is currently not known. One base away there is no much larger clone; base qualities are not given. This entry belongs to a study of radiotherapy plus CTLA-4 blockade in lung cancer (dated by TCRdb to the late 2010s). Background for the entire study: Objective responses occurred in approximately 19% of enrolled patients, and under 40% achieved disease control. Findings and caveats that apply to the study as a whole: After treatment with radiotherapy and ipilimumab, TCR clones that originated in tumors expanded in peripheral blood. Early dynamic changes in blood T cell clones, together with increased serum interferon-beta after radiation, were reported as the strongest predictors of response.

In this study, focal radiation therapy paired with CTLA-4 blockade (ipilimumab) was tested in patients who had chemo-refractory metastatic non-small-cell lung cancer. CDR1 and CDR2 are drawn from the germline V gene: SGDLS, YYNGEE. V and J are trimmed by 4 bases and 3 bases, and the gene matches miss 9 bases of the junction. The CDR3 numbers 16 residues from cysteine through phenylalanine. Only the CDR3 part of the read is kept: 48 bases, read in frame from the first base. Libraries were made using the immunoSEQ multiplex PCR assay. Not all clones reach the TCRdb copy of this immuneACCESS table, which keeps in-frame sequences only. Checked studies attribute under half of the gap to unresolved V genes and leave the rest unexplained. The sample table lists over 80,000 clones, about four fifths of them with a count of one. The top ten clones comprise roughly 0.84% of the sample.

This receptor chain uses TRBV9 and TRBJ2-2; TRBD2 matches 7 bases in the middle. The receptor's source is a human donor with non-small cell lung cancer who had stable disease on radiotherapy plus ipilimumab. Sequencing used peripheral blood, obtained from a patient treated with radiotherapy plus ipilimumab. The DNA sequence is given as TGTGCCAGCAGCTCCCGTATGGGGGGGGACACCGGGGAGCTGTTTTTT. Its coded protein is CASSSRMGGDTGELFF.